This is a list of T cell receptor beta chains from one sample in a study of monozygotic twins with inflammatory bowel disease. TCRdb re-called the 5' RACE reads; every CDR3 protein appears as one record, without DNA. The repertoire shows some 150,000 distinct CDR3 sequences; the top ten hold 2.4%. Sequenced material: blood. The receptors come from a human donor with ulcerative colitis or Crohn's disease, or a healthy co-twin of an affected twin (not recorded which). Both conserved end residues are part of each CDR3.

TRBV6-5,TRBJ2-5,CASKAGTQETQYF
TRBV12-3/TRBV12-4,TRBJ1-6,CASSLVPWGGSRNSPLHF
TRBV19,TRBJ2-1,CASSHGPGEQFF
TRBV7-9,TRBJ2-4,CASSFPGSAKNIQYF
TRBV11-2,TRBJ2-1,CASSLGSGGYNEQFF
TRBV5-4,TRBJ2-5,CASSQRQAVGETQYF
TRBV7-2,TRBJ2-1,CASSLVAPEQFF
TRBV5-4,TRBJ2-1,CASSTGQGVSEQFF
TRBV12-3/TRBV12-4,TRBJ2-2,CASRQDYRGLGGELFF
TRBV28,TRBJ1-6,CASSSPRRSTGNF
TRBV28,TRBJ1-4,CASTLRAGFEKLFF
TRBV18,TRBJ2-4,CASSPTGTSGGGRNIQYF
TRBV24-1,TRBJ2-2,CATSTGQDTGELFF
TRBV7-9,TRBJ1-2,CASSPRSRQGLFYGYTF
TRBV19,TRBJ1-1,CASSSGQLVTEAFF
TRBV27,TRBJ1-1,CASSLSTQGGKAFF
TRBV7-9,TRBJ2-1,CASSSDRGRHNEQFF
TRBV4-1,TRBJ2-1,CASSQESRGLAQFF
TRBV20-1,TRBJ1-2,CSAPPLWHYGYTF
TRBV6-2/TRBV6-3,TRBJ1-1,CASRDDSGDEAFF
TRBV6-2/TRBV6-3,TRBJ2-1,CASTPRDNEQFF
TRBV11-1,TRBJ2-1,CASSLDAGGLRNEQFF
TRBV28,TRBJ2-3,CASSLIVRGGTDTQYF
TRBV10-3,TRBJ2-1,CAISPHRGGGTGNEQFF
TRBV25-1,TRBJ2-7,CASSEGPGALEYEQYF
TRBV9,TRBJ1-2,CASSPGEGRGPNYGYTF
TRBV15,TRBJ1-2,CATSRDGAVPDLPNYGYTF
TRBV3-1,TRBJ2-3,CASSQPGQGTDTQYF
TRBV24-1,TRBJ2-1,CATEAADEQFF
TRBV29-1,TRBJ1-6,CSVEARDVLLNTHSPLHF
TRBV6-2/TRBV6-3,TRBJ2-1,CASSDRISYNEQFF
TRBV20-1,TRBJ2-7,CSARAGTELIEQYF
TRBV9,TRBJ1-1,CASSILTGSEAFF
TRBV20-1,TRBJ1-2,CSAKVPAGYGYTF
TRBV10-3,TRBJ2-1,CAISEGDRYNEQFF